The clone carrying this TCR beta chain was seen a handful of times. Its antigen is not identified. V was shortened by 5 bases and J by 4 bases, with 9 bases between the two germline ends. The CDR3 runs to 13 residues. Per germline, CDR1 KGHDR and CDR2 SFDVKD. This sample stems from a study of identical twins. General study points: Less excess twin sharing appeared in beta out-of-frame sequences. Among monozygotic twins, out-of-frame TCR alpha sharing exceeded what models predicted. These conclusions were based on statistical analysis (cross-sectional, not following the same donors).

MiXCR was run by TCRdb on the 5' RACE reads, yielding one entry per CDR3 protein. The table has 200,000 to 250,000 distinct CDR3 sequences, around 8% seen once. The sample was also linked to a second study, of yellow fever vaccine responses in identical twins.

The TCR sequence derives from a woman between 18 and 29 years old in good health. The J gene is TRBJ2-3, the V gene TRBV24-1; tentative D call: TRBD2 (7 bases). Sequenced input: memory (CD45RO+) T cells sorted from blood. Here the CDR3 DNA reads TGTGCCACCAGTGGGGGGGGGCCAGATACGCAGTATTTT. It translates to CATSGGGPDTQYF.